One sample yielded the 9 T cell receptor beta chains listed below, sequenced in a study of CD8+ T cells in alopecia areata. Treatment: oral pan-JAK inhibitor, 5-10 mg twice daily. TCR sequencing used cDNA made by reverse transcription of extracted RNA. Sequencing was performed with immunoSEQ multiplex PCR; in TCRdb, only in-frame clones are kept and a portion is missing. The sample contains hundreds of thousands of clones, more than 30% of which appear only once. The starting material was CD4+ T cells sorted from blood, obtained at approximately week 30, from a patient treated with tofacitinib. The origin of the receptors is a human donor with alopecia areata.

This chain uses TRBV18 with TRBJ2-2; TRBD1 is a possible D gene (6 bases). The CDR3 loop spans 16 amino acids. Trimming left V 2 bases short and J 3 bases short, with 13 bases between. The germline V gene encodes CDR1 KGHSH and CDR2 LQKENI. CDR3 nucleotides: TGTGCCAGCTCACCAAGGACAGAAGGGGACACCGGGGAGCTGTTTTTT. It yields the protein CASSPRTEGDTGELFF.

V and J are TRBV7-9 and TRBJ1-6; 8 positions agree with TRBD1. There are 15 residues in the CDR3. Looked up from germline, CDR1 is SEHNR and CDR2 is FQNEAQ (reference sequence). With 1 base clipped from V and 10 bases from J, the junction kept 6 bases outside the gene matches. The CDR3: CASSLGVTGASPLHF. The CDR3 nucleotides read TGTGCCAGCAGCTTAGGGGTGACAGGGGCCTCACCCCTCCACTTT.

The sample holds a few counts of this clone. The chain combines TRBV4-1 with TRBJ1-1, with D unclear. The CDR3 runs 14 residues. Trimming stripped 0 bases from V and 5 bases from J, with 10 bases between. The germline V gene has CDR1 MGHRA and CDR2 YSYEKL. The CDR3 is CASSQDSKVTEAFF. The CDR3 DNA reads TGCGCCAGCAGCCAAGATAGTAAGGTTACTGAAGCTTTCTTT.

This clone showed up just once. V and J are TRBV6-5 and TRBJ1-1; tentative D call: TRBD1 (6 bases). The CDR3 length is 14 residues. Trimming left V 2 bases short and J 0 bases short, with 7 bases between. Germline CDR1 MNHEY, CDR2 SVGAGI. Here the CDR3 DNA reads TGTGCCAGCAGTTACGGGACATTGAACACTGAAGCTTTCTTT. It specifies CASSYGTLNTEAFF.

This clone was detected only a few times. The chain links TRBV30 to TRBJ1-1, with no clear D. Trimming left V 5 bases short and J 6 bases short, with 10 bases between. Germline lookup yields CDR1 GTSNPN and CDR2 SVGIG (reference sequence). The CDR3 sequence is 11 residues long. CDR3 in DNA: TGTGCCTGGTTAACAGACCCTGAAGCTTTCTTT. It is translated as CAWLTDPEAFF.

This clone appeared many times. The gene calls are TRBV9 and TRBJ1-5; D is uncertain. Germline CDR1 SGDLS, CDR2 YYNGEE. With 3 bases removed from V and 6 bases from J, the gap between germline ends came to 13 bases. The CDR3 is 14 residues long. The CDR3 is CASSASLMGQPQHF. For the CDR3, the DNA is TGTGCCAGCAGCGCGTCCTTAATGGGTCAGCCCCAGCATTTT.

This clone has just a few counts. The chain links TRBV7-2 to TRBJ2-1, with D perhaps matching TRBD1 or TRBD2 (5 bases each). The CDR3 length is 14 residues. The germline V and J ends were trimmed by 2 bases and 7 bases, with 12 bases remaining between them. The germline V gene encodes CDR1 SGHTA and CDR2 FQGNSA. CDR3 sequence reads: CASSLFQGGNEQFF. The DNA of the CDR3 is TGTGCCAGCAGCTTATTCCAGGGCGGGAATGAGCAGTTCTTC. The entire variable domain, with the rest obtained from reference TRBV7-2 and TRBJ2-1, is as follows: GAGVSQSPSNKVTEKGKDVELRCDPISGHTALYWYRQSLGQGLEFLIYFQGNSAPDKSGLPSDRFSAERTGGSVSTLTIQRTQQEDSAVYLCASSLFQGGNEQFFGPGTRLTVL.

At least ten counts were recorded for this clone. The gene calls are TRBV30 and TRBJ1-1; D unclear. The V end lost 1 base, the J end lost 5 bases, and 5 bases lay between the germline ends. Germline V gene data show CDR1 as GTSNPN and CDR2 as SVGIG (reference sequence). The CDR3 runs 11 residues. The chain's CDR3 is CAWSGETEAFF. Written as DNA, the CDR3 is TGTGCCTGGAGTGGGGAAACTGAAGCTTTCTTT.

DNA for the CDR3: TGTGCCAGCAGTTTAACTAGCGGGAGGACAGATACGCAGTATTTT. Translating it yields CASSLTSGRTDTQYF. This rearrangement joins TRBV6-5 to TRBJ2-3; 12 bases fit TRBD2. V shed 4 bases and J 3 bases; nucleotides not matched to a gene: 2. The CDR3 spans 15 residues. The germline V gene encodes CDR1 MNHEY and CDR2 SVGAGI.